This T cell receptor beta chain stems from a study of cytomegalovirus exposure and HLA in healthy donors. Primers for the PCR totalled 60 Vbeta and 13 Jbeta. Using immunoSEQ multiplex PCR, the repertoire was profiled, and TCRdb retains in-frame clones only, with some absent. Of under 120,000 clones in the sample, roughly 80% were seen once. Germline loops: CDR1 SGHTS, CDR2 YDEGEE. The CDR3 has 15 amino acids. V trimming: 3 bases; J trimming: 0 bases; junction bases outside the gene matches: 5. Note on this clone: Its antigen remains unidentified.

Overall study results and limits: Cytomegalovirus association was listed for around 180 TCR beta chains. Using the classifier, cytomegalovirus status was reportedly diagnosed with high specificity and sensitivity. Under in vitro conditions, a few CMV-associated chains were confirmed as specific for CMV antigens.

Sequenced: PBMCs. The chain links TRBV5-8 to TRBJ2-7; 8 bases fit TRBD1. This TCR derives from a female donor in good health and CMV-seropositive. CDR3 in amino acids: CASSWHRGSSYEQYF. In DNA, the CDR3 is TGTGCCAGCAGCTGGCACAGGGGGAGCTCCTACGAGCAGTACTTC.